These 7 T cell receptor beta chains share one sample of origin, sequenced in a study of CD8+CD57+ T cells in acquired aplastic anemia. Before being chosen for sequencing, patients had shown CD8+CD57+ cell expansion by flow cytometry. The template used for profiling TCR beta VDJ and CDR3 was genomic DNA. Using its own MiXCR run on the reads, TCRdb lists one record per CDR3 protein. The sample lists 450,000 to 550,000 distinct CDR3 sequences, around 32% occurring once. Sequenced: sorted CD4+, CD8+, or CD8+CD57+ T cells (not recorded which) from PBMCs. The receptors stem from a human donor with aplastic anemia.

This clonotype came up many times. V is TRBV7-9 and J is TRBJ1-5; the match to TRBD1 covers 7 bases. Germline assignment: CDR1 SEHNR and CDR2 FQNEAQ (reference sequence). The CDR3 is made up of 14 amino acids. V lost 5 bases and J lost 6; bases outside the gene matches: 7. CDR3 residues: CASSPTGSSQPQHF. The CDR3 DNA reads as TGTGCCAGCAGCCCGACAGGGTCTAGTCAGCCCCAGCATTTT.

The J gene is TRBJ2-7, the V gene TRBV20-1; TRBD1 matches at 8 bases. The CDR3 consists of 13 residues. Germline CDR1 is DFQATT and CDR2 is SNEGSKA (reference sequence). Trimming took 6 bases from V and 3 from J; bases not matched to a gene: 7. CDR3 region: CSASRDRLYEQYF. The CDR3 bases are TGCAGTGCCAGCAGGGACAGGCTCTACGAGCAGTACTTC.

The chain is built from TRBV15 and TRBJ1-6, with TRBD1 as a possible D gene (5 bases). CDR1 is LNHNV, CDR2 YYDKDF, per germline (reference sequence). The CDR3 runs 14 residues. The V and J ends lost 4 bases and 12 bases respectively, with 16 bases between them. CDR3 sequence (DNA): TGTGCCACCAGCACCCGGGACGGCTCCCGACCCCTCCACTTT. Translating it yields CATSTRDGSRPLHF.

With respect to this clonotype: Since a much larger clone is just one base distant, this may be a read error. The chain uses TRBV24-1 and TRBJ2-7; D remains unclear. V was pared by 0 bases and J by 7 bases, with 15 bases between. Germline CDR1 is KGHDR and CDR2 is SFDVKD. The CDR3 spans 15 residues. The CDR3, as DNA: TGTGCCACCAGTGATTTGTCGGATTTCTACAATGAGCAGTACTTC. It specifies CATSDLSDFYNEQYF.

This clonotype was detected many times. The chain employs TRBV7-9 and TRBJ2-7; D remains unclear. The CDR3 totals 13 residues. Germline V gene lookup returns CDR1 SEHNR and CDR2 FQNEAQ (reference sequence). The V end was cut by 0 bases, the J end by 6 bases, with 9 bases between. CDR3 amino acids: CASSLAGLSEQYF. The CDR3 DNA sequence: TGTGCCAGCAGCTTAGCAGGGCTGTCCGAGCAGTACTTC. The entire variable domain, with the rest obtained from reference TRBV7-9 and TRBJ2-7, is as follows: DTGVSQNPRHKITKRGQNVTFRCDPISEHNRLYWYRQTLGQGPEFLTYFQNEAQLEKSRLLSDRFSAERPKGSFSTLEIQRTEQGDSAMYLCASSLAGLSEQYFGPGTRLTVT.

This clonotype was detected a few times. V usage is TRBV7-2 and J usage is TRBJ1-6; 8 bases match TRBD1. The germline V gene encodes CDR1 SGHTA and CDR2 FQGNSA. This CDR3 spans 15 amino acids. After removal of 5 bases from V and 10 bases from J, the junction contained 10 bases not matched to a gene. The CDR3: CASSRDRGGGSPLHF. CDR3 coding DNA: TGTGCCAGCAGCCGAGACAGGGGTGGAGGATCACCCCTCCACTTT.

This clonotype appeared many times. This chain connects TRBV10-2 to TRBJ1-3; no firm D call. Per the germline V gene, CDR1 is WSHSY and CDR2 is SAAADI. Trimming took 4 bases from V and 0 from J, leaving 10 bases between them. The CDR3 sequence is 15 residues long. CDR3 sequence: CASSVDTSSGNTIYF. The CDR3 DNA reads as TGCGCCAGCAGTGTGGATACCAGCTCTGGAAACACCATATATTTT.